The 16 T cell receptor beta chains listed next were all sequenced from one sample in a study of blood T cell repertoires in COVID-19. TCRdb's copy holds only in-frame clones and misses some; the assay was immunoSEQ multiplex PCR. The sample lists about 200,000 clones, about 86% occurring once. The sample was peripheral blood. These receptors came from a man aged 18 to 29 with active or convalescent COVID-19.

This clone was seen a few times. V is TRBV19 and J is TRBJ1-1; D not resolved. Trimming took 10 bases from V and 2 from J, leaving 20 bases between them. The CDR3 covers 15 residues. Per germline, CDR1 LNHDA and CDR2 SQIVND (reference sequence). This CDR3 reads CATLKPPGVNTEAFF. The CDR3 bases are TGTGCCACCCTAAAACCCCCCGGGGTAAACACTGAAGCTTTCTTT.

The chain carries TRBV5-1 and TRBJ2-1; TRBD1 is a possible D gene (5 bases). The CDR3 runs 15 residues. V was cut by 7 bases and J by 0 bases, with 14 bases left in between. The germline gives CDR1 SGHRS, CDR2 YFSETQ. Here the CDR3 DNA reads TGCGCCAGCTCCTATTCCCAGGGCTCCTACAATGAGCAGTTCTTC. This translates into CASSYSQGSYNEQFF.

The rearrangement joins TRBV7-2 to TRBJ1-2; 11 positions match TRBD1. The CDR3 runs 14 residues. V was pared by 4 bases and J by 4 bases, with 2 bases of the junction left unmatched. Germline V lookup: CDR1 SGHTA, CDR2 FQGNSA. CDR3 in amino acids: CASSSGTGGYGYTF. In DNA, the CDR3 is TGTGCCAGCAGCTCAGGGACAGGGGGCTATGGCTACACCTTC.

This chain joins TRBV5-4 and TRBJ1-1; D not certain. Germline loops: CDR1 SGHNT, CDR2 YYREEE (reference sequence). The CDR3 runs 15 residues. V dropped 3 bases and J dropped 7 bases, with 19 bases sitting between them. The CDR3 loop reads CASSSLVAGFIEAFF. CDR3 DNA sequence: TGTGCCAGCAGCTCCCTCGTTGCGGGTTTTATTGAAGCTTTCTTT. Based on the CDR3 plus reference TRBV5-4 and TRBJ1-1, the full variable domain is ETGVTQSPTHLIKTRGQQVTLRCSSQSGHNTVSWYQQALGQGPQFIFQYYREEENGRGNFPPRFSGLQFPNYSSELNVNALELDDSALYLCASSSLVAGFIEAFFGQGTRLTVV.

This clone is a singleton in its sample. This chain joins TRBV19 and TRBJ2-3, with 7 bases matching TRBD1. Germline V gene data show CDR1 as LNHDA and CDR2 as SQIVND (reference sequence). V shed 5 bases, J shed 4 bases, and the junction held 3 bases outside the gene matches. The CDR3 totals 13 residues. The CDR3 protein is CASSLGGADTQYF. Here the CDR3 DNA reads TGTGCCAGTAGTTTAGGGGGCGCAGATACGCAGTATTTT.

The V gene is TRBV6-1, the J gene TRBJ1-2; D is perhaps TRBD1 (6 bases). V was clipped by 5 bases and J by 8 bases, with 18 bases between them. The CDR3 totals 14 residues. CDR1 is MNHNS, CDR2 SASEGT, per germline. This CDR3 is CASSSQDSFRGYTF. DNA for the CDR3: TGTGCCAGCAGTTCCCAGGACAGTTTCCGCGGCTACACCTTC.

This clone has only one observation. The chain has TRBV2 and TRBJ1-2; possibly TRBD1 for D (6 bases). Germline CDR1 SNHLY, CDR2 FYNNEI. V dropped 3 bases and J dropped 3 bases, with 11 bases sitting between them. The CDR3 consists of 14 residues. CDR3: CASSDPGVDYGYTF. For the CDR3, the DNA is TGTGCCAGCAGTGACCCAGGGGTGGACTATGGCTACACCTTC. The whole variable domain, filled in from reference TRBV2 and TRBJ1-2, reads EPEVTQTPSHQVTQMGQEVILRCVPISNHLYFYWYRQILGQKVEFLVSFYNNEISEKSEIFDDQFSVERPDGSNFTLKIRSTKLEDSAMYFCASSDPGVDYGYTFGSGTRLTVV.

J is TRBJ2-7 and V is TRBV6-5; TRBD1 matches 10 bases. The CDR3 contains 13 residues. The germline gives CDR1 MNHEY, CDR2 SVGAGI. V trimming: 7 bases; J trimming: 6 bases; junction bases outside the gene matches: 6. CDR3 sequence (DNA): TGTGCCAGCATGGACAGGGGGAGAGGCGAGCAGTACTTC. Its translation: CASMDRGRGEQYF.

The chain has TRBV27 and TRBJ2-1; the D gene is possibly TRBD1 (5 bases). This CDR3 is 18 amino acids long. V shed 1 base and J shed 8 bases, with 24 bases lying between them. Germline-derived CDR1 and CDR2 are MNHEY and SMNVEV (reference sequence). CDR3: CASSLFSVGQALQYEQFF. Written as DNA, the CDR3 is TGTGCCAGCAGTTTATTTTCCGTGGGGCAGGCTTTACAATATGAGCAGTTCTTC.

The chain links TRBV3-1 (or the pseudogene TRBV3-2) to TRBJ2-7; unclear D gene. V was clipped by 0 bases and J by 7 bases, with 10 bases between them. The CDR3 is made up of 13 amino acids. From germline, CDR1 is LGHDT and CDR2 YNNKEL (reference sequence). The CDR3 DNA sequence: TGTGCCAGCAGCCAAGACCTAGTTTTTGAGCAGTACTTC. Translated, it gives CASSQDLVFEQYF.

This clone showed up just once. The chain uses TRBV25-1 and TRBJ1-2; D gene ambiguous. This CDR3 spans 13 amino acids. The V end lost 0 bases, the J end lost 5 bases, and 7 bases lay between the germline ends. Germline assignment: CDR1 MGHDK and CDR2 SYGVNS. CDR3: CASSEYPGYGYTF. The CDR3 coding sequence is TGTGCCAGCAGTGAATATCCGGGGTATGGCTACACCTTC.

The chain is built from TRBV19 and TRBJ1-5, with no clear D. CDR1 is LNHDA and CDR2 is SQIVND in the germline V gene (reference sequence). The CDR3 spans 14 residues. Trimming took 0 bases from V and 3 from J, leaving 6 bases between them. The CDR3 DNA reads TGTGCCAGTAGTATAGACAGGCCCAATCAGCCCCAGCATTTT. Translated: CASSIDRPNQPQHF.

The chain carries TRBV5-4 and TRBJ2-7; 8 nucleotides match TRBD2. V shed 4 bases, J shed 6 bases, and the junction held 6 bases outside the gene matches. This CDR3 comprises 13 residues. Germline loops: CDR1 SGHNT, CDR2 YYREEE (reference sequence). Here the CDR3 DNA reads TGTGCCAGCAGCCCGGGACTAGGGGGCGAGCAGTACTTC. It encodes CASSPGLGGEQYF.

The chain has TRBV5-8 and TRBJ2-5; TRBD1 matches at 8 bases. Trimming at V came to 3 bases and at J to 4 bases, leaving 5 bases not matched to a gene. The germline V gene encodes CDR1 SGHTS and CDR2 YDEGEE. CDR3 length: 14 residues. CDR3 in DNA: TGTGCCAGCAGCTCCGACAGGGGTCGAGAGACCCAGTACTTC. Its protein product is CASSSDRGRETQYF.

This sequence joins TRBV29-1 and TRBJ1-5, with 10 bases matching TRBD1. Germline-derived CDR1 and CDR2 are SQVTM and ANQGSEA. The CDR3 has 13 amino acids. J was trimmed by 7 bases and V by 6 bases; bases with no gene match: 6. CDR3 loop: CSVAGTGVQPQHF. DNA of the CDR3: TGCAGCGTCGCCGGGACAGGGGTACAGCCCCAGCATTTT. The full variable domain, in which reference TRBV29-1 and TRBJ1-5 provide the parts outside the CDR3, is SAVISQKPSRDICQRGTSLTIQCQVDSQVTMMFWYRQQPGQSLTLIATANQGSEATYESGFVIDKFPISRPNLTFSTLTVSNMSPEDSSIYLCSVAGTGVQPQHFGDGTRLSIL.

In this sample, this clone turned up a few times. This CDR3 reads CASSLTGYQETQYF. The CDR3, as DNA: TGTGCCAGCAGTCTAACGGGATACCAAGAGACCCAGTACTTC. The chain links TRBV27 to TRBJ2-5, with D possibly TRBD2 on 5 matching bases. V was shortened by 5 bases and J by 0 bases, with 10 bases between the two germline ends. CDR3 length: 14 amino acids. Germline CDR1 MNHEY, CDR2 SMNVEV (reference sequence).